Listed below are T cell receptor beta chains from one sample, sequenced in a study of control samples from healthy donors and cancer patients. This table comes from immunoSEQ multiplex PCR, and its TCRdb copy is limited to in-frame clones, with some not included. This table has 84,000 or so clones, more than 65% appearing once. The material sequenced was PBMCs. Receptor source: a man between 60 and 75 years old with head and neck cancer. The CDR3 runs from the conserved cysteine through the conserved F or W. The D gene is left open where the match is weak.

TRBV6-1 . CASSEGTGGTYEQYF
TRBV6-5 . CASSNTDTQYF
TRBV2 TRBD1 CASQTGTGSYNEQFF
TRBV5-5 . CASSLLNEQFF
TRBV12-5 TRBD2 CASGLALAGSYNEQFF
TRBV7-2 . CASSPLTSYHEQYF
TRBV27 . CASSLDPTRTEAFF
TRBV28 . CATGDSNSYNSPLHF
TRBV2 . CASSDGQGGEAFF
TRBV5-1 . CASSPSAAMNTEAFF
TRBV27 TRBD1 CASSFRGQGSYEQYF
TRBV10-1 TRBD2 CASSEGLAGVWTGELFF
TRBV6-5 . CASSTGGEGEKLFF
TRBV20-1 . CSASRRTASTF
TRBV7-2 TRBD2 CASSSGTSGTHTQYF
TRBV12-5 . CASGPRDTAREAFF
TRBV6-5 . CASSYLTRSSYEQYF
TRBV6-5 . CASSDSGREETQYF
TRBV19 TRBD2 CASSIAGGYASKETQYF
TRBV14 . CASSPLGREQFF
TRBV28 TRBD1 CASSWGTGVAFF
TRBV19 TRBD1 CASSIDLTGNGNTIYF
TRBV9 . CASSQGPKNTDTQYF
TRBV28 TRBD1 CASSLSGTGFETQYF
TRBV10-3 TRBD2 CAISGTGLAGGEQYF
TRBV7-9 . CASSFTGMNTEAFF
TRBV6-1 TRBD2 CASSDPAKREGGFF
TRBV5-1 TRBD2 CASSPIAGGPNEQFF
TRBV4-1 . CASSQDRAGRGKDSPLHF
TRBV7-6 . CASGGQLTGELFF
TRBV12-5 . CASGSGGGIRSYNEQFF
TRBV14 TRBD1 CASSPYRQGASPLHF
TRBV5-1 . CASSFGSSYEQYF
TRBV11-2 . CASSLDPGSPQETQYF
TRBV28 . CASRGGGTVNTEAFF
TRBV6-1 . CASSESRDPALNEQFF
TRBV11-3 . CASSLLSEQFF
TRBV14 . CASSQDRGGMAEKLFF
TRBV5-1 . CASSLGGATNSPLHF
TRBV7-2 . CASSLGGGGYGYTF
TRBV5-1 . CASSSAAPYEQYF
TRBV7-2 TRBD1 CASSSRTGGGGYEQYF
TRBV7-9 TRBD2 CASSSGLAGAFTDTQYF
TRBV12-5 . CASAWGPSGANVLTF
TRBV6-5 TRBD1 CASSYGGQGSPLHF
TRBV5-1 TRBD1 CASSLGQGSAANEKLFF
TRBV29-1 . CSVGEGINRDQPQHF
TRBV12-3/TRBV12-4 . CASSPWGEKLFF
TRBV28 . CASSLIQGSGNTEAFF
TRBV5-1 . CASSLGQYTGELFF